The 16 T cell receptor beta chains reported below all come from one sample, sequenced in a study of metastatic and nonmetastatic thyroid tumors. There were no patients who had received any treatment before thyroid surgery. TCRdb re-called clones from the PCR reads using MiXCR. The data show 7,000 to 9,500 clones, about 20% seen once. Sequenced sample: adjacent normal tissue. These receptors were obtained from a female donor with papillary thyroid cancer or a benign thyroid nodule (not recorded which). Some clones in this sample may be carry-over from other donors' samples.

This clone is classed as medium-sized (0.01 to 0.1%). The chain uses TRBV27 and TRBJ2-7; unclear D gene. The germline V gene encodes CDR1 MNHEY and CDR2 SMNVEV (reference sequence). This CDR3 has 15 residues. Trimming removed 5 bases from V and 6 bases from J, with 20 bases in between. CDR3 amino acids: CASSRPQYGSGEQYF. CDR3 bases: TGTGCCAGCAGTCGCCCACAGTACGGCTCCGGCGAGCAGTACTTC.

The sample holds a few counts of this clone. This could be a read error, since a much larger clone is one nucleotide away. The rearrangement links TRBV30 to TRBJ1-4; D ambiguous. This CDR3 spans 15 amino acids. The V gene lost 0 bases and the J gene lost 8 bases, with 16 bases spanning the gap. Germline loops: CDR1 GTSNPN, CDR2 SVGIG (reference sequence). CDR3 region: CAWSVQRVIGEKLFF. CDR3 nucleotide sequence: TGTGCCTGGAGTGTACAAAGGGTCATAGGGGAAAAACTGTTTTTT.

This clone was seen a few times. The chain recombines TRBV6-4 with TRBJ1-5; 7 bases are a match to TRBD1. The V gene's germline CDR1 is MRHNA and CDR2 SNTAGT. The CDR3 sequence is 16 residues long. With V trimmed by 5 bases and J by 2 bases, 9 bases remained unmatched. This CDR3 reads CASSRPIDRGNQPQHF. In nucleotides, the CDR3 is TGTGCCAGCAGTAGACCTATCGACAGGGGCAATCAGCCCCAGCATTTT.

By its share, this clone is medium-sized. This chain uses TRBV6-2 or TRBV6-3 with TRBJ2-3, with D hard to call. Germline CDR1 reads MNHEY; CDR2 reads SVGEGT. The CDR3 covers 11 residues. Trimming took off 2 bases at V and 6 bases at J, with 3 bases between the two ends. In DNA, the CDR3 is TGTGCCAGCAGTTACCCCGATACGCAGTATTTT. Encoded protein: CASSYPDTQYF.

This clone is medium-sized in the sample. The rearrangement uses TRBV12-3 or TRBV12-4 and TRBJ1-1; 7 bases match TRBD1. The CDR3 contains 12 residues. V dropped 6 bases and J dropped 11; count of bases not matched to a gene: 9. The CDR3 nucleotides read TGTGCCAGCAGAACCGAGGGGGCGCCGGCTTTCTTT. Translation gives CASRTEGAPAFF.

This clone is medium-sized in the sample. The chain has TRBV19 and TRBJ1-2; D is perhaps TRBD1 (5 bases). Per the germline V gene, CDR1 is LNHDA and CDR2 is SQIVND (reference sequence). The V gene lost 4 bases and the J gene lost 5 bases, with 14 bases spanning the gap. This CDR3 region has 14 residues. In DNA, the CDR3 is TGTGCCAGTAGTACGATTGGGGGGGTATATGGCTACACCTTC. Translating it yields CASSTIGGVYGYTF.

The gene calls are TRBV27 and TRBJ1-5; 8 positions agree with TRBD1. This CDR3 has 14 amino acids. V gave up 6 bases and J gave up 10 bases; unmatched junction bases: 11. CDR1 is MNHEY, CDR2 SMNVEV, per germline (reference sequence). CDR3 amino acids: CASRTGTGIYPQHF. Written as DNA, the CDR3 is TGTGCCAGCAGGACCGGGACAGGCATCTATCCCCAGCATTTT.

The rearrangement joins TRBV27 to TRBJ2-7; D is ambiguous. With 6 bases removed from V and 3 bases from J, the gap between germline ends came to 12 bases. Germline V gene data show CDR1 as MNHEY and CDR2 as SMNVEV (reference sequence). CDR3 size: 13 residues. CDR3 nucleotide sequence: TGTGCCAGCAGCTCGGATCTTCGCTACGAGCAGTACTTC. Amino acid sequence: CASSSDLRYEQYF.

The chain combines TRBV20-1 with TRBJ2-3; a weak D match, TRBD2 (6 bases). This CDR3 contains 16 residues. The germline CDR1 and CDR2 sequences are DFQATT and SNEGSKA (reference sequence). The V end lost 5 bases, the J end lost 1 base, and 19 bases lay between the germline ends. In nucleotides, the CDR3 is TGCAGTGCTCCTGGAAGGAGGGCGAGAGGCACAGATACGCAGTATTTT. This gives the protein CSAPGRRARGTDTQYF.

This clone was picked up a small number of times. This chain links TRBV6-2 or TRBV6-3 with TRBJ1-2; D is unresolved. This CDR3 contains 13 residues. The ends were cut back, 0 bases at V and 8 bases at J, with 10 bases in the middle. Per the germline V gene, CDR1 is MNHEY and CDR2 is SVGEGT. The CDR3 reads CASSYSGYQGYTF. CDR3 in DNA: TGTGCCAGCAGTTACTCGGGGTATCAGGGCTACACCTTC.

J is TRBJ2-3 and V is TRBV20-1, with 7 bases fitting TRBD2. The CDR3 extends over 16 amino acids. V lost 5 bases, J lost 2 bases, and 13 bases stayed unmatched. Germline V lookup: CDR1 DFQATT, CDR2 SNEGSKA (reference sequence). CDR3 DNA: TGCAGTGCTCCTGTGAGGAGGGCGGGAGACACAGATACGCAGTATTTT. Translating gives CSAPVRRAGDTDTQYF.

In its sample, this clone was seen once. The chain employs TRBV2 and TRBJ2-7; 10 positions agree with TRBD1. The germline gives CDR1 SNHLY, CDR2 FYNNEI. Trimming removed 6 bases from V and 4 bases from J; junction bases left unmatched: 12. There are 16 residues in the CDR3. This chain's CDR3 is CASSGTGDGLTYEQYF. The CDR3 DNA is TGTGCCAGCAGCGGGACAGGGGATGGACTAACGTACGAGCAGTACTTC.

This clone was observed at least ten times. CDR3 region: CSVAGQPNTEAFF. CDR3 in DNA: TGCAGCGTTGCTGGGCAGCCGAACACTGAAGCTTTCTTT. This chain joins TRBV29-1 and TRBJ1-1; unclear D gene. CDR3 length: 13 residues. CDR1 is SQVTM, CDR2 ANQGSEA, per germline. V lost 4 bases and J lost 1, with 10 bases in between. The full variable domain, with the rest looked up from reference TRBV29-1 and TRBJ1-1, is SAVISQKPSRDICQRGTSLTIQCQVDSQVTMMFWYRQQPGQSLTLIATANQGSEATYESGFVIDKFPISRPNLTFSTLTVSNMSPEDSSIYLCSVAGQPNTEAFFGQGTRLTVV.

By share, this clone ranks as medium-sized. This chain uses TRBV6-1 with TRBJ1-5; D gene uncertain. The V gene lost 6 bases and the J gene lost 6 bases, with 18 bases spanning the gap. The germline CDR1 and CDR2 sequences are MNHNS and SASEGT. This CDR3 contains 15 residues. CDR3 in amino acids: CASSRAGFKAQPQHF. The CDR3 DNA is TGTGCCAGCAGCCGGGCCGGATTCAAGGCTCAGCCCCAGCATTTT.

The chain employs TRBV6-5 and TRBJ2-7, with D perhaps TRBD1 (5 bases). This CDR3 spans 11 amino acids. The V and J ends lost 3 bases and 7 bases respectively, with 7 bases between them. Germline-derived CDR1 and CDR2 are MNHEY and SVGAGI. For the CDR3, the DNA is TGTGCCAGCAGTTATAGGGGAGAGCAGTACTTC. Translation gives CASSYRGEQYF.

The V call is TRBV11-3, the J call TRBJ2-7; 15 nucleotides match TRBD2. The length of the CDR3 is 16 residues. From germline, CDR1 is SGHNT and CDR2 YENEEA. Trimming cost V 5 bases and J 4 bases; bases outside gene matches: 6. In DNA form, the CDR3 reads TGTGCCAGCAGCCGCGGACTAGCGGGAGGGATGTACGAGCAGTACTTC. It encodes CASSRGLAGGMYEQYF.